Shown below are 10 T cell receptor beta chains from a single sample sequenced in a study of early T cells in non-severe SARS-CoV-2 infection. TCRdb analysed the 5' RACE reads with MiXCR anew, one entry per CDR3 protein. Of tens of thousands of distinct CDR3 sequences in the sample, around 6.4% were seen once. The sequencing here drew on whole blood, taken at baseline. The receptors stem from an adult who was a healthcare worker with PCR-confirmed SARS-CoV-2 infection or an uninfected control (not recorded which).

This clonotype was seen ten or more times. The chain employs TRBV10-3 and TRBJ1-3; no clear D. Germline CDR1 ENHRY, CDR2 SYGVKD. The V gene lost 3 bases and the J gene lost 0 bases, with 6 bases spanning the gap. CDR3 size: 14 residues. This chain's CDR3 is CAISDGSSGNTIYF. CDR3 nucleotides: TGTGCCATCAGTGACGGGAGCTCTGGAAACACCATATATTTT.

There are many counts of this clonotype. The V call is TRBV2, the J call TRBJ2-7; D remains unclear. Germline values: CDR1 SNHLY, CDR2 FYNNEI. The CDR3 runs 13 residues. V was pared by 7 bases and J by 3 bases, with 13 bases between. The CDR3 DNA is TGTGCCAGCACAGGTCAACCCTACTACGAGCAGTACTTC. The encoded protein is CASTGQPYYEQYF.

V usage is TRBV24-1 and J usage is TRBJ2-2, with 9 bases matching TRBD1. The length of the CDR3 is 17 residues. Germline V gives CDR1 KGHDR, CDR2 SFDVKD. V lost 5 bases to trimming and J lost 5 bases; unmatched junction nucleotides: 11. The CDR3: CATSAPRTGEGTGELFF. The CDR3 coding sequence is TGTGCCACCAGTGCTCCACGGACAGGGGAGGGGACCGGGGAGCTGTTTTTT.

This clonotype was found many times. This sequence joins TRBV15 and TRBJ1-2; D call uncertain. The CDR3 contains 14 residues. Trimming removed 3 bases from V and 1 base from J, with 9 bases in between. CDR1 LNHNV and CDR2 YYDKDF come from the germline V gene (reference sequence). The CDR3 reads CATSRSQVNYGYTF. CDR3 nucleotides: TGTGCCACCAGCAGGTCCCAGGTTAACTATGGCTACACCTTC.

This clonotype turned up a few times. The V call is TRBV7-8, the J call TRBJ1-1, with unresolved D. Trimming left V 2 bases short and J 6 bases short, with 10 bases between. The CDR3 has 13 residues. Germline CDR1 is SGHVS and CDR2 is FQNEAQ. The CDR3 loop is CASSLIGGAEAFF. The CDR3, as DNA: TGTGCCAGCAGCTTAATTGGAGGTGCTGAAGCTTTCTTT.

The genes are TRBV10-3 and TRBJ1-5; weak D call: TRBD1 (5 bases). V was shortened by 6 bases and J by 3 bases, with 9 bases between the two germline ends. The CDR3 length is 13 residues. The germline V gene has CDR1 ENHRY and CDR2 SYGVKD. This CDR3 is CAIRGTDNQPQHF. The CDR3 coding sequence is TGTGCCATCAGGGGGACGGACAATCAGCCCCAGCATTTT.

This clonotype was seen at least ten times. This chain uses TRBV6-5 with TRBJ2-1, with 7 bases that match TRBD2. V dropped 2 bases and J dropped 5; count of bases not matched to a gene: 9. Germline CDR1 reads MNHEY; CDR2 reads SVGAGI. This CDR3 contains 16 residues. CDR3 protein: CASSYGAGTTDNEQFF. Here the CDR3 DNA reads TGTGCCAGCAGTTACGGAGCCGGGACTACTGACAATGAGCAGTTCTTC.

The chain employs TRBV2 and TRBJ2-7; D is unresolved. The CDR3 loop spans 11 amino acids. Germline CDR1 reads SNHLY; CDR2 reads FYNNEI. V was cut by 2 bases and J by 4 bases, with 3 bases left in between. For the CDR3, the DNA is TGTGCCAGCAGTGAAAAGTACGAGCAGTACTTC. Translated: CASSEKYEQYF.

The chain uses TRBV7-2 and TRBJ2-7; 8 bases are a match to TRBD1. V lost 4 bases and J lost 3; bases outside the gene matches: 8. Germline assignment: CDR1 SGHTA and CDR2 FQGNSA. The CDR3 has 15 residues. CDR3 protein: CASSSVGTGLYEQYF. CDR3 DNA sequence: TGTGCCAGCAGCTCGGTCGGGACAGGCCTCTACGAGCAGTACTTC.

There are many counts of this clonotype. This rearrangement joins TRBV29-1 to TRBJ2-6; D gene ambiguous. Germline V CDR1 and CDR2: SQVTM, ANQGSEA. CDR3 length equals 14 residues. Trimming removed 0 bases at V and 0 bases at J, with 3 bases between. The CDR3, as DNA: TGCAGCGTTGAAGAGGACTCTGGGGCCAACGTCCTGACTTTC. This translates into CSVEEDSGANVLTF. The variable domain in full, with the rest retrieved from reference TRBV29-1 and TRBJ2-6, is SAVISQKPSRDICQRGTSLTIQCQVDSQVTMMFWYRQQPGQSLTLIATANQGSEATYESGFVIDKFPISRPNLTFSTLTVSNMSPEDSSIYLCSVEEDSGANVLTFGAGSRLTVL.